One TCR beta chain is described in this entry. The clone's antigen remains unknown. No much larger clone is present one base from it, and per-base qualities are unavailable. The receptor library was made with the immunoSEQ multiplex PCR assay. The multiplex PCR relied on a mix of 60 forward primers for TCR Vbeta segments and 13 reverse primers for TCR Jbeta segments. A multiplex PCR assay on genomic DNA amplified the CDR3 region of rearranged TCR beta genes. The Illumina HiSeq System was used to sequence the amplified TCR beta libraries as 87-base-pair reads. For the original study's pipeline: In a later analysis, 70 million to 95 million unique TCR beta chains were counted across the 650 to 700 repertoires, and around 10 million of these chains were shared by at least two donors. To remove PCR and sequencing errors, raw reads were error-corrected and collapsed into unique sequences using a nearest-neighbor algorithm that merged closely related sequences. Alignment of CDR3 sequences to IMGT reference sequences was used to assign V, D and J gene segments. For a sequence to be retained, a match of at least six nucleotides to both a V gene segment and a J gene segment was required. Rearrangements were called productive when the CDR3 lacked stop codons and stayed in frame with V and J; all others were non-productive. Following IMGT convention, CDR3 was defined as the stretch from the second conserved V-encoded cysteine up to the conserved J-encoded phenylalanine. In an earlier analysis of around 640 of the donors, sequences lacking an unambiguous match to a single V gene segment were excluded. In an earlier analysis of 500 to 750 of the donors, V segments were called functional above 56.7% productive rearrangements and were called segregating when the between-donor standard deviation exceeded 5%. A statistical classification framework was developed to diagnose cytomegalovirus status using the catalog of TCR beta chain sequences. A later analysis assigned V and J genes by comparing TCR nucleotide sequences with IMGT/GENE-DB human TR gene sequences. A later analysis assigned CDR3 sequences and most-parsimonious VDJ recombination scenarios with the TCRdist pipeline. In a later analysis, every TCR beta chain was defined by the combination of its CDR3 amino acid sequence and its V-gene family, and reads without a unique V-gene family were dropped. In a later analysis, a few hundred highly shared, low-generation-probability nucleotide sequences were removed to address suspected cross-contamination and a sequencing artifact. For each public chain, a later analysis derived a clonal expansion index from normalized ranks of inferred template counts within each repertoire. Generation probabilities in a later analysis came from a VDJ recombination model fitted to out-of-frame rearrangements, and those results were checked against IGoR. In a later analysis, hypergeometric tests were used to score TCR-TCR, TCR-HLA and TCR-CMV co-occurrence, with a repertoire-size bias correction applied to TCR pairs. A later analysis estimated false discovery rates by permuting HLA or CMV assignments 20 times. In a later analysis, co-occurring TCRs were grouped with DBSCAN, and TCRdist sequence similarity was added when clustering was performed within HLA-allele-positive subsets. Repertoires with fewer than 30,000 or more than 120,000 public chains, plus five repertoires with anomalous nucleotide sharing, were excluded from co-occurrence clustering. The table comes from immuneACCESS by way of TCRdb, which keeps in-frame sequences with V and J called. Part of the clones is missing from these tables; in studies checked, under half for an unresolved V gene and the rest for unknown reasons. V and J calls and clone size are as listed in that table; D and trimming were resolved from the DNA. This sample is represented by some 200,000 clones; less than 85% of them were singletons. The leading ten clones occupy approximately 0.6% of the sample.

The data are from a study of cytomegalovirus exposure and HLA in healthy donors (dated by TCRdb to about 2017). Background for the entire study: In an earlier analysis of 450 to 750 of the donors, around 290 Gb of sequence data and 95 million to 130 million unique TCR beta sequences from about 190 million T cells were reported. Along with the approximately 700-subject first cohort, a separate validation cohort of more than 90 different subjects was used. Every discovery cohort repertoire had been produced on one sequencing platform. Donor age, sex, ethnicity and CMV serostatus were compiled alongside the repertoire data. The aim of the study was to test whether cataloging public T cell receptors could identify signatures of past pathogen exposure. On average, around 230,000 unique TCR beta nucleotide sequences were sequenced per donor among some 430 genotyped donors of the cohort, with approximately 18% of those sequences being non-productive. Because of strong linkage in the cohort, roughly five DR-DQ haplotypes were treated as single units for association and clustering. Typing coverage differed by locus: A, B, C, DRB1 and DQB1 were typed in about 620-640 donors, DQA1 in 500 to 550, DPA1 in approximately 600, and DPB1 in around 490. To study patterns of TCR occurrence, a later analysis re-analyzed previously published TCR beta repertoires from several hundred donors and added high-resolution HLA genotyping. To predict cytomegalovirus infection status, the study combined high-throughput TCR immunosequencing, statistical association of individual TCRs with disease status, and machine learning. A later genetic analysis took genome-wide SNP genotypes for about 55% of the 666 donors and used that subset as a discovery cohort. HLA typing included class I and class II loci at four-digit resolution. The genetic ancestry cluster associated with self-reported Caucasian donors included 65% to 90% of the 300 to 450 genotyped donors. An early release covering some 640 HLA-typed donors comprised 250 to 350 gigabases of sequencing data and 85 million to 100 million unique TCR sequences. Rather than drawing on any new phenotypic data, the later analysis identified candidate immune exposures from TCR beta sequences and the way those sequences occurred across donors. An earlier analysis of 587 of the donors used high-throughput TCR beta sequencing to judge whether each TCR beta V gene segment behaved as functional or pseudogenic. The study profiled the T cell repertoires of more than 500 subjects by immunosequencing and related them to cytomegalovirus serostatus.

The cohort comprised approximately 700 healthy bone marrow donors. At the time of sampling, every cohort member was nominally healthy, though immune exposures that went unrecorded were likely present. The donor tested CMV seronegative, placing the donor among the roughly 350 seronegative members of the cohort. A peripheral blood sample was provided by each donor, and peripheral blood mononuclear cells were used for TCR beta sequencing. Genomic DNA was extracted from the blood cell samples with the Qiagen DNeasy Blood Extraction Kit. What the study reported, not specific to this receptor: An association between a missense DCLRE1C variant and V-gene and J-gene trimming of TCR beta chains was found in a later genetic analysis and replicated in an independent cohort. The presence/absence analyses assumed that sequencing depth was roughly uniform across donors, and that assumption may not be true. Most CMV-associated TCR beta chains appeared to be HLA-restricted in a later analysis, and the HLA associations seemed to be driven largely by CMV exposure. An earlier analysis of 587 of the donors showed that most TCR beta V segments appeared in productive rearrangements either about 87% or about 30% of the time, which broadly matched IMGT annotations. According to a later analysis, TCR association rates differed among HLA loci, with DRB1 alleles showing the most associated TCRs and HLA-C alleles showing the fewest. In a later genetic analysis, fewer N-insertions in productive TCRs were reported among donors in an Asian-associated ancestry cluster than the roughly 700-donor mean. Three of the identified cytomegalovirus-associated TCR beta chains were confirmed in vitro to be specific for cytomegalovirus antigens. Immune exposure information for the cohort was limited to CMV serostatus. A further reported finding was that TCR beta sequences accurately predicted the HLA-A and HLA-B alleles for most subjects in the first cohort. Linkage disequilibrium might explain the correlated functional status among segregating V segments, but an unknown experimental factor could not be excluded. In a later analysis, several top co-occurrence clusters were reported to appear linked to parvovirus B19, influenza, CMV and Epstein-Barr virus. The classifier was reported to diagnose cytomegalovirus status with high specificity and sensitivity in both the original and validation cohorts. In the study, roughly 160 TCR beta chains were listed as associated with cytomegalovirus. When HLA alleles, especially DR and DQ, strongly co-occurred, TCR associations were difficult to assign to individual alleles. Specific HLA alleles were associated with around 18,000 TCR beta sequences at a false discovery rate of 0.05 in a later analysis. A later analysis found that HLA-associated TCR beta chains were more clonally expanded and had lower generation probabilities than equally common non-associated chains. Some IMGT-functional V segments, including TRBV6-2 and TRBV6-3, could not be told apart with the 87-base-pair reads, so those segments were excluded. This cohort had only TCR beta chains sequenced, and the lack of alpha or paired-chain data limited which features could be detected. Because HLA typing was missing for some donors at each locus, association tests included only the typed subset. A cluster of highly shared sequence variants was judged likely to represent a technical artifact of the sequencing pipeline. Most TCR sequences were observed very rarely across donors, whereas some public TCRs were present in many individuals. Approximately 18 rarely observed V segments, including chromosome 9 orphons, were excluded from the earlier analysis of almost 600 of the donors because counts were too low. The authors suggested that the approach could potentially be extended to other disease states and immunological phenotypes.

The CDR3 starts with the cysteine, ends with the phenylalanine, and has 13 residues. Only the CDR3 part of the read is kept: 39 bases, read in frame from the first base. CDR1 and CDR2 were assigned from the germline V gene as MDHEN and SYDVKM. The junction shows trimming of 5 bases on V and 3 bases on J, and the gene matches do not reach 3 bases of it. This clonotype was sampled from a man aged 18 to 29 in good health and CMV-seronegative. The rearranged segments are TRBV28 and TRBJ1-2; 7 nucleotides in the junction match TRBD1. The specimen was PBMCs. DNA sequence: TGTGCCAGCAGTCCGGGACAGTACTATGGCTACACCTTC. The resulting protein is CASSPGQYYGYTF.